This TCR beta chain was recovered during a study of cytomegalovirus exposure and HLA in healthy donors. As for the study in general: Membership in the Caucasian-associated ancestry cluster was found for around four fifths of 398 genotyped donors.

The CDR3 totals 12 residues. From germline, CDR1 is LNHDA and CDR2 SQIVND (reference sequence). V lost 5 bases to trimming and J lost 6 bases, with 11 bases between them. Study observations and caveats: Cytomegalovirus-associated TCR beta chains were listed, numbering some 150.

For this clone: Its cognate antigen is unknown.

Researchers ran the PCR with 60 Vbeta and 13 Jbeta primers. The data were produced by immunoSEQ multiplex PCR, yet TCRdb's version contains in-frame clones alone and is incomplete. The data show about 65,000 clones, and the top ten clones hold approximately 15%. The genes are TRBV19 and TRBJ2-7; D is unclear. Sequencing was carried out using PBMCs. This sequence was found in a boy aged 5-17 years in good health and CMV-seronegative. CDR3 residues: CASSGSGLEQYF. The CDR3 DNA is TGTGCCAGTAGTGGCTCGGGTCTCGAGCAGTACTTC.